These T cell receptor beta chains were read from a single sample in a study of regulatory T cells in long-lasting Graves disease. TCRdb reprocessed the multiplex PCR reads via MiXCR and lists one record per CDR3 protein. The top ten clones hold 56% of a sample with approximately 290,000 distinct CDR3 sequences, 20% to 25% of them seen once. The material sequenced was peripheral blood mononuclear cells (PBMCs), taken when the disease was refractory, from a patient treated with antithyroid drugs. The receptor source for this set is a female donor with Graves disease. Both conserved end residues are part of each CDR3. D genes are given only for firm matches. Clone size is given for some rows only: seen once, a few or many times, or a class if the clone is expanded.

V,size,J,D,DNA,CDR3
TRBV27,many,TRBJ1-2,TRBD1,TGTGCCAGCAGTTGGGACAGGAGGGGAGGCTACACCTTC,CASSWDRRGGYTF
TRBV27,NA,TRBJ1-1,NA,TGTGCCAGCAGTCCATCAATGGTTGGCACTGAAGCTTTCTTT,CASSPSMVGTEAFF
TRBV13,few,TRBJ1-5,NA,TGTGCCAGCAGCTTATTCGGGGGAGGTCAGCCCCAGCATTTT,CASSLFGGGQPQHF
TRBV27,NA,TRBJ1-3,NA,TGTGCCAGTAGGCGGGCCTCTGGAAACACCATATATTTT,CASRRASGNTIYF
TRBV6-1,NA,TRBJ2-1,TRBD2,TGTGCCAGCAGACCCGGGACTAGTGGTCGATATGAGCAGTTCTTC,CASRPGTSGRYEQFF
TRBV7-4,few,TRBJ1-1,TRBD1,TGTGCCAGAGACAGGGGGCGGAATATCGCTGAAGCTTTCTTT,CARDRGRNIAEAFF
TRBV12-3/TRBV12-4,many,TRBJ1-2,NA,TGTGCCAGCAGTTTCGACAGGTCGGGCTACACCTTC,CASSFDRSGYTF
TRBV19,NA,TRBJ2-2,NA,TGTGCCAGTAGTATGAAGTGGAAAAACACCGGGGAGCTGTTTTTT,CASSMKWKNTGELFF
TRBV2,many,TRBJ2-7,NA,TGTGCCACTGCAGGGGCCTCCTACGAGCAGTACTTC,CATAGASYEQYF
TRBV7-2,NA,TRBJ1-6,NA,TGTGCCAGCAGCCCGCGGACGGTTCGTAATTCACCCCTCCACTTT,CASSPRTVRNSPLHF